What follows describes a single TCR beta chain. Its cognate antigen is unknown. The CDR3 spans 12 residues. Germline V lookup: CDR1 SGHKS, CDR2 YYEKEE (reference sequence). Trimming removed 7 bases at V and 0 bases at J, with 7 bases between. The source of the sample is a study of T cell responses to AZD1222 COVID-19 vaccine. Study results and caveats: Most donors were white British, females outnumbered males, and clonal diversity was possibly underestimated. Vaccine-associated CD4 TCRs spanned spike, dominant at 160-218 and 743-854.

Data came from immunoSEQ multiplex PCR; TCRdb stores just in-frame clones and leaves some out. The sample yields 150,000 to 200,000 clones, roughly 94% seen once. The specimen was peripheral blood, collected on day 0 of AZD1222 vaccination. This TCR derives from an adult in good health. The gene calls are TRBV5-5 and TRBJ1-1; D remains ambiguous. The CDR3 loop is CASGLMNTEAFF. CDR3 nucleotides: TGTGCCAGCGGGCTCATGAACACTGAAGCTTTCTTT.